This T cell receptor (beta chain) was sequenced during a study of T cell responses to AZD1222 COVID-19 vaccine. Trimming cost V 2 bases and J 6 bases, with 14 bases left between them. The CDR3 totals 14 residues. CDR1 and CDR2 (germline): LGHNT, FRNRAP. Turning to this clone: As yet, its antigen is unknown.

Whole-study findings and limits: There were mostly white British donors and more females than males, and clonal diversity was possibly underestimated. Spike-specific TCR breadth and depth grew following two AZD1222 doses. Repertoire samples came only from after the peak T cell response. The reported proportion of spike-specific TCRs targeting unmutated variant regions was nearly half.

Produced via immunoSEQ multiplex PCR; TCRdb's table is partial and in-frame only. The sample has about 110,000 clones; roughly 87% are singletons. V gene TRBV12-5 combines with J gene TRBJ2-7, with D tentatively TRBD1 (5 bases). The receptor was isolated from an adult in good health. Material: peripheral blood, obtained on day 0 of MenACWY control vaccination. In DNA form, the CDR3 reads TGTGCTAGTGGTTTGCTACCCAGGGCTGTCGAGCAGTACTTC. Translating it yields CASGLLPRAVEQYF.